Below are 27 T cell receptor beta chains sequenced from a single sample in a study of T cells after yellow fever vaccination. TCRdb passed the 5' RACE reads through MiXCR, listing each CDR3 protein once. The sample has 620,000 or so distinct CDR3 sequences; around 17% are singletons. Here the sequenced sample was PBMCs, taken 5 days after the first yellow fever vaccination. The receptors shown here come from a man between 18 and 29 years old who received the YFV17D yellow fever vaccine.

The chain uses TRBV10-3 and TRBJ2-5, with TRBD2 matching over 10 bases. The CDR3 consists of 15 residues. The V gene's germline CDR1 is ENHRY and CDR2 SYGVKD. After removal of 7 bases from V and 2 bases from J, the junction contained 7 bases not matched to a gene. This CDR3 is CAIKGSGGPQETQYF. CDR3 nucleotide sequence: TGTGCCATCAAAGGTAGCGGGGGGCCACAAGAGACCCAGTACTTC.

The J gene is TRBJ2-2, the V gene TRBV7-6; maybe TRBD2 (5 bases). The CDR3 sequence is 19 residues long. Per germline, CDR1 SGHVS and CDR2 FNYEAQ. V lost 5 bases to trimming and J lost 3 bases, with 25 bases between them. CDR3 amino acids: CASSRSSLSGRRYTGELFF. The CDR3 DNA is TGTGCCAGCAGCCGTAGCAGCCTCAGCGGCCGACGTTACACCGGGGAGCTGTTTTTT.

This chain connects TRBV12-3 or TRBV12-4 to TRBJ2-2, with D hard to call. CDR3 length equals 16 residues. The V and J ends lost 5 bases and 2 bases respectively, with 15 bases between them. CDR3 sequence (DNA): TGTGCCAGCAGTCCCCACCGGACGGAAAACACCGGGGAGCTGTTTTTT. Protein sequence: CASSPHRTENTGELFF.

This clonotype turned up a few times. V and J are TRBV7-2 and TRBJ2-1; no reliable D call. The CDR3 length is 15 residues. V was cut by 3 bases and J by 0 bases, with 9 bases left in between. Germline lookup yields CDR1 SGHTA and CDR2 FQGNSA. CDR3: CASSFSPGSYNEQFF. The CDR3 DNA sequence: TGTGCCAGCAGCTTTAGTCCAGGCTCCTACAATGAGCAGTTCTTC. Together with reference TRBV7-2 and TRBJ2-1, the CDR3 gives the full variable domain: GAGVSQSPSNKVTEKGKDVELRCDPISGHTALYWYRQSLGQGLEFLIYFQGNSAPDKSGLPSDRFSAERTGGSVSTLTIQRTQQEDSAVYLCASSFSPGSYNEQFFGPGTRLTVL.

The chain links TRBV21-1 to TRBJ2-7; the table gives TRBD1 as D, unverified against the DNA. TRBV21-1 is flagged as a pseudogene. The length of the CDR3 is 12 residues. The CDR3, as DNA: TGTGCCAGCAGCAATCCAACGGGGCAGCAGTACGTC. Translation gives CASSNPTGQQYV.

The chain combines TRBV20-1 with TRBJ2-7; possibly TRBD1 for D (5 bases). The CDR3 has 15 residues. Germline V lookup: CDR1 DFQATT, CDR2 SNEGSKA (reference sequence). V lost 1 base and J lost 0, with 13 bases in between. The CDR3 is CSARVPTASSYEQYF. CDR3 nucleotide sequence: TGCAGTGCTAGAGTTCCGACAGCCTCCTCCTACGAGCAGTACTTC.

The chain joins TRBV5-4 to TRBJ2-1, with 11 positions matching TRBD2. CDR3 length equals 15 residues. V dropped 0 bases and J dropped 9; count of bases not matched to a gene: 5. The V gene's germline CDR1 is SGHNT and CDR2 YYREEE (reference sequence). The CDR3 DNA sequence: TGTGCCAGCAGCTTGGGTAGCGGGGGGGCGCGTGAGCAGTTCTTC. It translates to CASSLGSGGAREQFF.

Turning to this clonotype: The junction departs from the called germline gene at one end, perhaps through a read error. The chain employs TRBV12-3 or TRBV12-4 and TRBJ2-3; 7 positions match TRBD2. CDR3 size: 14 residues. Here the CDR3 reads CTSIPAGEADTQYF. CDR3 DNA: TGTACCAGCATCCCCGCGGGGGAGGCAGATACGCAGTATTTT.

The chain employs TRBV7-2 and TRBJ2-5; D is unresolved. CDR3 length: 15 residues. Germline lookup yields CDR1 SGHTA and CDR2 FQGNSA. Trimming stripped 2 bases from V and 1 base from J, with 11 bases between. This chain's CDR3 is CASSLSFGFQETQYF. For the CDR3, the DNA is TGTGCCAGCAGCTTAAGTTTCGGCTTCCAAGAGACCCAGTACTTC.

This clonotype was seen at least ten times. A read error may produce the germline difference seen at one junction end. The chain couples TRBV4-3 to TRBJ2-7; D remains ambiguous. The CDR3 consists of 13 residues. The germline V gene has CDR1 LGHNA and CDR2 YSLEER. The chain's CDR3 is CASSQDLSYEQYF. The CDR3 region has the DNA TGTGCCAGCAGCCAAGATCTATCCTACGAGCAGTACTTC.

The chain couples TRBV6-1 to TRBJ1-1; D is undetermined. The germline CDR1 and CDR2 sequences are MNHNS and SASEGT. The CDR3 consists of 13 residues. Trimming took off 4 bases at V and 5 bases at J, with 11 bases between the two ends. CDR3 in DNA: TGTGCCAGCAGTGGCACGGAAGGGACTGAAGCTTTCTTT. Its translation: CASSGTEGTEAFF.

The sample holds many counts of this clonotype. At one of its ends the junction is not consistent with the germline gene, which may arise from a read error. The V call is TRBV5-1, the J call TRBJ2-5, with 9 bases aligning to TRBD1. The CDR3 contains 14 residues. Germline values: CDR1 SGHRS, CDR2 YFSETQ. CDR3 DNA sequence: TGTGCCAGCAGCCCGGGACAGGGAGGAGAGACCCAGTACTTC. Translation gives CASSPGQGGETQYF.

J is TRBJ1-1 and V is TRBV12-3 or TRBV12-4, with D possibly TRBD1 on 6 matching bases. Trimming removed 6 bases at V and 10 bases at J, with 12 bases between. This CDR3 has 11 amino acids. The DNA for the CDR3 is TGTGCCAGCAGGTCCAGGGGTTCAGCTTTCTTT. Translated, it gives CASRSRGSAFF.

This clonotype was detected a few times. This chain uses TRBV6-2 or TRBV6-3 with TRBJ2-1; D is undetermined. Germline CDR1 is MNHEY and CDR2 is SVGEGT. This CDR3 is built from 12 residues. V gave up 2 bases and J gave up 5 bases, with 4 bases separating them. CDR3 residues: CASSYRDNEQFF. The CDR3 DNA is TGTGCCAGCAGTTACAGGGACAATGAGCAGTTCTTC.

J is TRBJ1-1 and V is TRBV6-5; D is perhaps TRBD1 (5 bases). CDR3 length: 16 residues. Per the germline V gene, CDR1 is MNHEY and CDR2 is SVGAGI. The V end was cut by 2 bases, the J end by 0 bases, with 13 bases between. CDR3 protein: CASSYDFRGLNTEAFF. The CDR3 DNA is TGTGCCAGCAGTTACGACTTTAGGGGATTGAACACTGAAGCTTTCTTT.

This clonotype occurred a few times. V is TRBV20-1 and J is TRBJ2-7; TRBD1 or TRBD2 may be the D gene (5 bases each). Germline lookup yields CDR1 DFQATT and CDR2 SNEGSKA (reference sequence). This CDR3 is 14 amino acids long. The ends were cut back, 4 bases at V and 0 bases at J, with 13 bases in the middle. The CDR3 here is CSATGTGSSYEQYF. CDR3 sequence (DNA): TGCAGTGCTACGGGGACGGGAAGCTCCTACGAGCAGTACTTC.

This clonotype turned up a few times. This rearrangement joins TRBV5-4 to TRBJ2-1; 9 bases map to TRBD1. The junction had 10 bases not matched to a gene; V was cut back by 4 bases and J by 8 bases. There are 15 residues in the CDR3. Germline V CDR1 and CDR2: SGHNT, YYREEE (reference sequence). The CDR3 is CASSANSGTGYEQFF. CDR3 nucleotide sequence: TGTGCCAGCAGCGCCAACTCCGGGACAGGGTATGAGCAGTTCTTC.

A few counts support this clonotype. V and J are TRBV28 and TRBJ1-2, with D unclear. The V end lost 6 bases, the J end lost 4 bases, and 12 bases lay between the germline ends. CDR1 and CDR2 from the germline V gene are MDHEN and SYDVKM. This CDR3 has 13 amino acids. CDR3 nucleotides: TGTGCCAGCAGCAAACCGGGCTCCTATGGCTACACCTTC. It translates to CASSKPGSYGYTF.

The J gene is TRBJ2-3, the V gene TRBV5-4, with a weak D call TRBD1 (6 bases). The CDR3 has 15 residues. Germline V gene sequence: CDR1 SGHNT, CDR2 YYREEE (reference sequence). Trimming stripped 0 bases from V and 4 bases from J, with 12 bases between. Here the CDR3 reads CASSLAGVLSDTQYF. The CDR3 nucleotides read TGTGCCAGCAGCTTGGCAGGGGTATTGTCAGATACGCAGTATTTT.

This clonotype was seen many times. The gene calls are TRBV12-3 or TRBV12-4 and TRBJ2-1; D remains ambiguous. Trimming took 3 bases from V and 1 from J, leaving 7 bases between them. This CDR3 region has 14 residues. CDR3 sequence (DNA): TGTGCCAGCAGTTTGCGAGAGTCCTACAATGAGCAGTTCTTC. Its protein product is CASSLRESYNEQFF.

The gene calls are TRBV12-3 or TRBV12-4 and TRBJ2-5; no reliable D call. The CDR3 is 14 residues long. Deletions cut 5 bases from V and 3 bases from J, with 13 bases between. The CDR3 DNA is TGTGCCAGCAGTGCCGAGACTGGCAAAGAGACCCAGTACTTC. Its protein product is CASSAETGKETQYF.

This clonotype turned up a few times. The chain carries TRBV29-1 and TRBJ1-2; TRBD1 might be the D (5 bases). Trimming stripped 6 bases from V and 3 bases from J, with 14 bases between. Germline V CDR1 and CDR2: SQVTM, ANQGSEA. The CDR3 is made up of 13 amino acids. The CDR3: CSVRARGDYGYTF. In nucleotides, the CDR3 is TGCAGCGTCCGGGCCAGAGGGGACTATGGCTACACCTTC.

This chain connects TRBV9 to TRBJ2-3; 9 bases fit TRBD1. CDR3 length: 15 amino acids. Per the germline V gene, CDR1 is SGDLS and CDR2 is YYNGEE. With V trimmed by 2 bases and J by 4 bases, 5 bases remained unmatched. This CDR3 is CASSVRGTGPDTQYF. The CDR3 DNA follows: TGTGCCAGCAGCGTCCGAGGGACAGGGCCAGATACGCAGTATTTT.

The chain links TRBV7-9 to TRBJ2-5; TRBD1 or TRBD2 may be the D gene (5 bases each). V was cut by 5 bases and J by 7 bases, with 17 bases left in between. The CDR3 totals 14 residues. Germline V gene data show CDR1 as SEHNR and CDR2 as FQNEAQ (reference sequence). CDR3 region: CASSQPGTPGTQYF. CDR3 nucleotides: TGTGCCAGCAGCCAGCCCGGGACCCCGGGGACCCAGTACTTC.

Points on this clonotype: Its ends do not fully match the called genes, so a read error is possible. The chain links TRBV4-3 to TRBJ2-7; D is perhaps TRBD2 (6 bases). The germline CDR1 and CDR2 sequences are LGHNA and YSLEER. CDR3 length equals 14 residues. The DNA for the CDR3 is TGCGCCAGCAGCTTTGTGGGGGAGGCCTACGAGCTGTACTTC. Translation: CASSFVGEAYELYF.

This clonotype was seen more than once but under ten times. V usage is TRBV5-8 and J usage is TRBJ1-2; D may be TRBD1 (6 bases). There are 15 residues in the CDR3. Per the germline V gene, CDR1 is SGHTS and CDR2 is YDEGEE. V lost 4 bases and J lost 0, with 13 bases in between. The CDR3 DNA follows: TGTGCCAGCAGCCTCCGGACAGTTTCTAACTATGGCTACACCTTC. Its translation: CASSLRTVSNYGYTF.

This clonotype occurred a few times. The V call is TRBV27, the J call TRBJ2-1, with 11 bases identical to TRBD1. This CDR3 region has 14 residues. J lost 9 bases, V lost 5 bases, and 6 bases had no gene match. CDR1 and CDR2 (germline): MNHEY, SMNVEV (reference sequence). Here the CDR3 reads CASSLGQGAIEQFF. CDR3 coding DNA: TGTGCCAGCAGTCTCGGACAGGGGGCAATTGAGCAGTTCTTC.